Presented here are 23 T cell receptor beta chains from one specimen sequenced in a study of graft-versus-host responses after intestinal transplantation. Their target antigens are unknown. Clones were sequenced by immunoSEQ multiplex PCR, and TCRdb holds only the in-frame ones, with some missing. The sample has roughly 80,000 clones; around nine tenths are singletons. This specimen was unstimulated CD8+ T cells sorted from spleen or lymph node cells, taken before transplant. Source of these receptors: a human donor who was the organ donor for an intestinal transplant.

This clone was picked up one time. The rearrangement links TRBV2 to TRBJ1-2; D ambiguous. V gave up 7 bases and J gave up 3 bases, with 3 bases separating them. Looked up from germline, CDR1 is SNHLY and CDR2 is FYNNEI. This CDR3 region has 10 residues. This CDR3 reads CASKHYGYTF. The CDR3 bases are TGTGCCAGCAAGCACTATGGCTACACCTTC. Combining the CDR3 with reference TRBV2 and TRBJ1-2 gives the whole variable domain EPEVTQTPSHQVTQMGQEVILRCVPISNHLYFYWYRQILGQKVEFLVSFYNNEISEKSEIFDDQFSVERPDGSNFTLKIRSTKLEDSAMYFCASKHYGYTFGSGTRLTVV.

The V call is TRBV28, the J call TRBJ1-6, with D possibly being TRBD1 (5 bases). V lost 10 bases and J 0 bases, leaving 10 bases between the germline ends. Germline loops: CDR1 MDHEN, CDR2 SYDVKM. The CDR3 is 14 residues long. The CDR3 DNA follows: TGTGCCATTGGGGGGGGCTCCTATAATTCACCCCTCCACTTT. Residues: CAIGGGSYNSPLHF.

The CDR3, as DNA: TGTGCCAGCAGCGTCGACAAGTACACTGAAGCTTTCTTT. Encoded protein: CASSVDKYTEAFF. V gene TRBV7-6 combines with J gene TRBJ1-1; D uncertain. The V gene's germline CDR1 is SGHVS and CDR2 FNYEAQ. The CDR3 runs to 13 residues. V was trimmed by 5 bases and J by 3 bases, leaving 10 bases between them.

The chain recombines TRBV9 with TRBJ1-1, with 8 bases aligning to TRBD1. The trim removed 0 bases at V and 0 bases at J, leaving 7 bases unmatched. The germline V gene has CDR1 SGDLS and CDR2 YYNGEE. This CDR3 comprises 17 residues. Here the CDR3 DNA reads TGTGCCAGCAGCGTAGACCTACTGACAGGGGTGAACACTGAAGCTTTCTTT. Amino acids: CASSVDLLTGVNTEAFF. The variable domain in full, completed from reference TRBV9 and TRBJ1-1, reads DSGVTQTPKHLITATGQRVTLRCSPRSGDLSVYWYQQSLDQGLQFLIQYYNGEERAKGNILERFSAQQFPDLHSELNLSSLELGDSALYFCASSVDLLTGVNTEAFFGQGTRLTVV.

The V and J genes are TRBV7-9 and TRBJ1-3; the D is unclear. V lost 9 bases and J lost 0, with 12 bases in between. This CDR3 is 14 amino acids long. Germline V lookup: CDR1 SEHNR, CDR2 FQNEAQ (reference sequence). The DNA for the CDR3 is TGTGCCAGTCATAGCCCCGGCTCTGGAAACACCATATATTTT. Protein sequence: CASHSPGSGNTIYF.

This chain uses TRBV2 with TRBJ1-1, with D hard to call. The CDR3 consists of 14 residues. The V gene lost 5 bases and the J gene lost 2 bases, with 12 bases spanning the gap. Germline V lookup: CDR1 SNHLY, CDR2 FYNNEI. CDR3 region: CASSTRVLNTEAFF. The DNA for the CDR3 is TGTGCCAGCAGTACACGGGTCCTAAACACTGAAGCTTTCTTT.

This sequence joins TRBV27 and TRBJ2-2; D is unresolved. Per germline, CDR1 MNHEY and CDR2 SMNVEV (reference sequence). This CDR3 has 13 amino acids. V lost 0 bases and J lost 9, with 8 bases in between. Here the CDR3 DNA reads TGTGCCAGCAGTTTATCCCAGGCCCGGGAGCTGTTTTTT. The encoded protein is CASSLSQARELFF.

The CDR3 DNA sequence: TGTGCCAGCAGTCTTAGCGGGGGTTCCTATGAGCAGTTCTTC. Translation gives CASSLSGGSYEQFF. The chain employs TRBV27 and TRBJ2-1, with 9 positions matching TRBD2. The CDR3 sequence is 14 residues long. The ends lost 5 bases at V and 8 bases at J; junction bases unmatched: 7. Germline V gene data show CDR1 as MNHEY and CDR2 as SMNVEV (reference sequence).

The gene calls are TRBV6-1 and TRBJ1-5; D remains ambiguous. CDR1 and CDR2 (germline): MNHNS, SASEGT. Between the trimmed V and J ends, which lost 6 bases and 5 bases, there was a span of 14 bases. The CDR3 runs 14 residues. CDR3 DNA: TGTGCCAGCAGCTTCTTGGGGAGCCATCAGCCCCAGCATTTT. Translated: CASSFLGSHQPQHF.

This clone came up a few times. The V and J genes are TRBV9 and TRBJ1-5; D perhaps matches TRBD1 (5 bases). The CDR3 is made up of 13 amino acids. Germline V gene sequence: CDR1 SGDLS, CDR2 YYNGEE. V lost 2 bases, J lost 7 bases, and 10 bases lay in between. The CDR3 loop reads CASSVGAQQPQHF. CDR3 sequence (DNA): TGTGCCAGCAGCGTTGGGGCCCAGCAGCCCCAGCATTTT.

The genes are TRBV27 and TRBJ1-2; D unresolved. The germline V gene encodes CDR1 MNHEY and CDR2 SMNVEV (reference sequence). Trimming removed 2 bases at V and 0 bases at J, with 16 bases between. The CDR3 consists of 17 residues. The DNA for the CDR3 is TGTGCCAGCAGTTTAAGTTCCACCGGGATAGCTAACTATGGCTACACCTTC. Encoded protein: CASSLSSTGIANYGYTF.

This clone is termed medium-sized. This rearrangement joins TRBV28 to TRBJ2-7; D is uncertain. The germline gives CDR1 MDHEN, CDR2 SYDVKM. V lost 8 bases to trimming and J lost 6 bases, with 17 bases between them. The CDR3 covers 13 residues. As DNA, the CDR3 is TGTGCCAGCCGTCCCCCCCCTTACCCCGAGCAGTACTTC. The encoded protein is CASRPPPYPEQYF.

This clone came up a few times. This chain connects TRBV6-1 to TRBJ1-2, with 7 bases that match TRBD1. V was clipped by 6 bases and J by 7 bases; unmatched bases: 8. CDR1 and CDR2 (germline): MNHNS, SASEGT. The CDR3 extends over 13 amino acids. CDR3 DNA sequence: TGTGCCAGCAGATCGGGACAGCCATTTGGCTACACCTTC. Protein product: CASRSGQPFGYTF.

The rearrangement uses TRBV10-1 and TRBJ1-2, with TRBD1 matching 11 bases. With 3 bases clipped from V and 2 bases from J, the junction kept 8 bases outside the gene matches. From germline, CDR1 is WNHNN and CDR2 SYGVQD (reference sequence). This CDR3 is built from 17 residues. The CDR3: CASSDVDRGRRNYGYTF. The DNA for the CDR3 is TGCGCCAGCAGTGATGTGGACAGGGGGCGCCGGAACTATGGCTACACCTTC.

CDR3: CASPDQGGGTEAFF. CDR3 nucleotides: TGTGCCAGCCCAGACCAGGGGGGAGGGACTGAAGCTTTCTTT. The chain carries TRBV6-5 and TRBJ1-1; 7 bases fit TRBD1. The CDR3 length is 14 residues. Germline assignment: CDR1 MNHEY and CDR2 SVGAGI. The ends lost 8 bases at V and 5 bases at J; junction bases unmatched: 11.

The chain carries TRBV10-3 and TRBJ1-2, with D perhaps TRBD1 (5 bases). The CDR3 consists of 12 residues. Trimming removed 7 bases at V and 7 bases at J, with 13 bases between. Germline CDR1 and CDR2: ENHRY and SYGVKD. The CDR3 spells CAITEGVTGYTF. The CDR3 nucleotides read TGTGCCATCACCGAAGGGGTAACTGGCTACACCTTC.

The V call is TRBV28, the J call TRBJ1-2; D not resolved. The length of the CDR3 is 18 residues. In germline, CDR1 is MDHEN, CDR2 SYDVKM. V gave up 7 bases and J gave up 3 bases, with 27 bases separating them. The chain's CDR3 is CASTSRALPAAVDYGYTF. CDR3 DNA: TGTGCCAGCACCTCAAGAGCACTACCCGCCGCTGTGGACTATGGCTACACCTTC.

Concerning this clone: The same CDR3 arises from other DNA sequences in this sample as well. This chain joins TRBV28 and TRBJ2-7; no reliable D call. CDR1 MDHEN and CDR2 SYDVKM come from the germline V gene. The CDR3 spans 12 residues. The V and J ends lost 3 bases and 7 bases respectively, with 10 bases between them. As DNA, the CDR3 is TGTGCCAGCAGTTTTGGGGTGGGAGAGCAGTACTTC. Its translation is CASSFGVGEQYF.

This chain links TRBV6-5 with TRBJ2-5; tentatively, D is TRBD1 (6 bases). This CDR3 is built from 15 residues. CDR1 is MNHEY, CDR2 SVGAGI, per germline. Between the trimmed V and J ends, which lost 0 bases and 0 bases, there was a span of 8 bases. The CDR3 sequence is CASSYSGGYQETQYF. For the CDR3, the DNA is TGTGCCAGCAGTTACTCTGGGGGCTACCAAGAGACCCAGTACTTC.

The chain links TRBV4-1 to TRBJ2-3, with D possibly TRBD1 on 7 matching bases. This CDR3 comprises 17 residues. CDR1 MGHRA and CDR2 YSYEKL come from the germline V gene. The V end lost 0 bases, the J end lost 2 bases, and 15 bases lay between the germline ends. The CDR3 DNA follows: TGCGCCAGCAGCCAAGAACCCCCAGGGGGGATCACAGATACGCAGTATTTT. It specifies CASSQEPPGGITDTQYF.

The chain has TRBV6-5 and TRBJ2-7; D remains unclear. The CDR3 runs 13 residues. Germline values: CDR1 MNHEY, CDR2 SVGAGI. Trimming stripped 2 bases from V and 0 bases from J, with 5 bases between. The DNA of the CDR3 is TGTGCCAGCAGTTACGGACCCTCCTACGAGCAGTACTTC. Translating gives CASSYGPSYEQYF.

V is TRBV19 and J is TRBJ2-1; D possibly corresponds to TRBD1 (5 bases). The germline V gene has CDR1 LNHDA and CDR2 SQIVND (reference sequence). V lost 1 base to trimming and J lost 4 bases, with 8 bases between them. The CDR3 extends over 14 amino acids. CDR3 DNA sequence: TGTGCCAGTAGTATAGGCACAGGTTACAATGAGCAGTTCTTC. It codes for CASSIGTGYNEQFF.

This clone was detected only once. This chain uses TRBV21-1 with TRBJ2-2; TRBD1, the table's D call, was not compared with the DNA. TRBV21-1 is described as a pseudogene. This CDR3 is built from 20 residues. In DNA, the CDR3 is TGTGCCAGCAGCCTCCCACCGGGACAGGTCAGTTCAACGAACACCGGGGAGCTGTTTTTT. Translating gives CASSLPPGQVSSTNTGELFF.